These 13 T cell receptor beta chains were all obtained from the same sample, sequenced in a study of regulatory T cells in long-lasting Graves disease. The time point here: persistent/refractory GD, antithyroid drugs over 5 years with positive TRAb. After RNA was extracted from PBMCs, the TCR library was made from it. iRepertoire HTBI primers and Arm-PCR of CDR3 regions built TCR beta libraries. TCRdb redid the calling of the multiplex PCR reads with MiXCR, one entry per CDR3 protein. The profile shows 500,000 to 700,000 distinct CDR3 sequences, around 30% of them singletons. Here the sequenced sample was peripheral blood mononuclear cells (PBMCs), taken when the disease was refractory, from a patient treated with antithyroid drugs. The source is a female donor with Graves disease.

In DNA form, the CDR3 reads TGTGCCAGCTCACGAGTGGGACACAACACTGAAGCTTTCTTT. It translates to CASSRVGHNTEAFF. V and J are TRBV18 and TRBJ1-1, with D tentatively TRBD1 (6 bases). V was clipped by 4 bases and J by 2 bases, with 11 bases between them. Germline V lookup: CDR1 KGHSH, CDR2 LQKENI. This CDR3 spans 14 amino acids.

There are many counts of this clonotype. The CDR3: CASSFHTGQGSPYTEAFF. CDR3 DNA: TGTGCCAGCAGTTTCCATACTGGACAGGGATCCCCGTACACTGAAGCTTTCTTT. V gene TRBV2 combines with J gene TRBJ1-1, with 8 bases matching TRBD1. The CDR3 loop spans 18 amino acids. The germline gives CDR1 SNHLY, CDR2 FYNNEI. V was pared by 5 bases and J by 3 bases, with 17 bases of the junction left unmatched.

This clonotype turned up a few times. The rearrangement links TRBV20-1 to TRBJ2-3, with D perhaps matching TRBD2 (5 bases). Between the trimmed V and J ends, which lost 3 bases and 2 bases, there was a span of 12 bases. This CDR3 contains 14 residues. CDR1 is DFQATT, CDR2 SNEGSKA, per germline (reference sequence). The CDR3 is CSASLDSFTDTQYF. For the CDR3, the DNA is TGCAGTGCTAGTTTGGACTCCTTCACAGATACGCAGTATTTT.

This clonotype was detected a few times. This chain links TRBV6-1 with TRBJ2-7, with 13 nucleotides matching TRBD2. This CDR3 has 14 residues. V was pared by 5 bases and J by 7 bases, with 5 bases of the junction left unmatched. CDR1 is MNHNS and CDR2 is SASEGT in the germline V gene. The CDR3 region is CASSRTSGSSEQYF. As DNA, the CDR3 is TGTGCCAGCAGTAGGACTAGCGGGAGTAGTGAGCAGTACTTC.

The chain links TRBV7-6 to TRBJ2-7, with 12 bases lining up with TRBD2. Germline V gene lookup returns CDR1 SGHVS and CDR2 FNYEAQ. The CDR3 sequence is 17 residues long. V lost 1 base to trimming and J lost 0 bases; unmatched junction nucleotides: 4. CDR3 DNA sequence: TGTGCCAGCAGCTTAGGGACTAGCGGGACGAGCTCCTACGAGCAGTACTTC. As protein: CASSLGTSGTSSYEQYF.

As DNA, the CDR3 is TGCGCCAGCAGCTTGGTAACTAGCGGGAGGGCCCCCTACGAGCAGTACTTC. Its translation: CASSLVTSGRAPYEQYF. J is TRBJ2-7 and V is TRBV5-1; 13 bases fit TRBD2. V was clipped by 0 bases and J by 2 bases; unmatched bases: 5. CDR3 length: 17 residues. From germline, CDR1 is SGHRS and CDR2 YFSETQ.

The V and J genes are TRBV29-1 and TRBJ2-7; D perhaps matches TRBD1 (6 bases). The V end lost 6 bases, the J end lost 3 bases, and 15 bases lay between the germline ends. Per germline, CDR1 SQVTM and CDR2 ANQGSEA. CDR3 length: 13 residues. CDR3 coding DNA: TGCAGCGTGGGGGCCAAGTCGGGCTACGAGCAGTACTTC. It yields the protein CSVGAKSGYEQYF.

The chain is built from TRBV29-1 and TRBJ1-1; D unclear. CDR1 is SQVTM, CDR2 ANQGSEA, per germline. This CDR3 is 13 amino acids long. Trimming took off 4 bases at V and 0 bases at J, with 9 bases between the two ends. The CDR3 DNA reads TGCAGCGTTGGAAACAGCTTGAACACTGAAGCTTTCTTT. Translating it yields CSVGNSLNTEAFF.

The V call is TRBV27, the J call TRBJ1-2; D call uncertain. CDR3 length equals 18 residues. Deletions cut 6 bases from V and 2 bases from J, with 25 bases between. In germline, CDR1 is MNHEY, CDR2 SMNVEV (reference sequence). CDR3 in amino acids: CASSLGSNWESLNYGYTF. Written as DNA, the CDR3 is TGTGCCAGCAGCTTAGGCAGCAATTGGGAAAGCCTCAACTATGGCTACACCTTC.

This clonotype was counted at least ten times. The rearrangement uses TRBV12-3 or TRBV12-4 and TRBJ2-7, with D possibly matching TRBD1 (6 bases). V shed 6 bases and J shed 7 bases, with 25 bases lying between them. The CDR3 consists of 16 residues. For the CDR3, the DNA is TGTGCCAGCAGCCAGAGAGGGGGTTCAACTACTAGGGAGCAGTACTTC. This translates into CASSQRGGSTTREQYF.

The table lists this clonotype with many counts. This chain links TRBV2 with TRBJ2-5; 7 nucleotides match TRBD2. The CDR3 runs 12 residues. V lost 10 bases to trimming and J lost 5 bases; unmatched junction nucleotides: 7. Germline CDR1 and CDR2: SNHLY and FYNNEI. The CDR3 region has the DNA TGTGCCACCCACTTGGGGGGGGAGACCCAGTACTTC. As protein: CATHLGGETQYF. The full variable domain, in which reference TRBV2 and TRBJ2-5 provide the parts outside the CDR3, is EPEVTQTPSHQVTQMGQEVILRCVPISNHLYFYWYRQILGQKVEFLVSFYNNEISEKSEIFDDQFSVERPDGSNFTLKIRSTKLEDSAMYFCATHLGGETQYFGPGTRLLVL.

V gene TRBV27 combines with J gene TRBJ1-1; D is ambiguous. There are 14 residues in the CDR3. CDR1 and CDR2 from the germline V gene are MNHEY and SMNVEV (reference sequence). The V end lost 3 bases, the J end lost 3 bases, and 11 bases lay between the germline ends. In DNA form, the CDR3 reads TGTGCCAGCAGTTTCTTTCGAGGCTACACTGAAGCTTTCTTT. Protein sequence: CASSFFRGYTEAFF.

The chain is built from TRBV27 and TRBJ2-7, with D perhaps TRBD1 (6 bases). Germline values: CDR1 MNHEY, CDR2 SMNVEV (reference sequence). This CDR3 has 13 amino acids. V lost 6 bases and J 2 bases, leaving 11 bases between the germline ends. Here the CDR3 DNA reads TGTGCCAGCAGCCCTCACAGGGCCTACGAGCAGTACTTC. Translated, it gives CASSPHRAYEQYF.